The T cell receptor beta chain under discussion was sequenced for a study of T cells in localized non-small cell lung cancer. This CDR3 is 16 amino acids long. Trimming removed 0 bases at V and 6 bases at J, with 17 bases between. Germline lookup yields CDR1 LGHNA and CDR2 YSLEER. With regard to this clone: Its matching antigen is unknown. A much larger clone differs by one base, so this may be a read error.

Profiled with immunoSEQ multiplex PCR; TCRdb holds only in-frame clones, not every one. Among 45,000 to 55,000 clones listed, 70% to 90% were seen once. Whole-study findings and limits: In adjacent lung, a median roughly 58 of the top 100 tumor clones were found.

The chain links TRBV4-3 to TRBJ1-2; the D gene is possibly TRBD1 (6 bases). The sequence was obtained from a male donor aged 60 or over with stage III squamous cell lung carcinoma. This sample comprised peripheral blood, obtained before any cancer treatment. The CDR3 here is CASSQDPSIGGNGYTF. The CDR3 DNA is TGCGCCAGCAGCCAAGATCCATCGATAGGGGGAAATGGCTACACCTTC.